The clone carrying this T cell receptor beta chain occurred a few times. Antigen: not known. These data belong to a study of human T cells and chemical hapten exposure. Background on the study: TCR yields differed between samples (mainly from small differences in pooled library volume). Whole-study findings and limits: TCRs at high frequency, those above 1 in 1000, did not change with DPC sensitization.

What the library attached to individual cDNA molecules were unique molecular identifiers. TCRdb used MiXCR to reprocess the 5' RACE reads, holding one entry per CDR3 protein. The data show under 150,000 distinct CDR3 sequences, approximately 19% seen once. Someone pulled total RNA out of unfractionated whole blood. V was shortened by 4 bases and J by 0 bases, with 15 bases between the two germline ends. This CDR3 has 16 residues. Germline V gives CDR1 MDHEN, CDR2 SYDVKM. V gene TRBV28 combines with J gene TRBJ1-2; D is undetermined. This receptor was taken from a human donor in good health. The DNA of the CDR3 is TGTGCCAGCAGTTCCTTGTCGGCCACAACTAACTATGGCTACACCTTC. This encodes CASSSLSATTNYGYTF.